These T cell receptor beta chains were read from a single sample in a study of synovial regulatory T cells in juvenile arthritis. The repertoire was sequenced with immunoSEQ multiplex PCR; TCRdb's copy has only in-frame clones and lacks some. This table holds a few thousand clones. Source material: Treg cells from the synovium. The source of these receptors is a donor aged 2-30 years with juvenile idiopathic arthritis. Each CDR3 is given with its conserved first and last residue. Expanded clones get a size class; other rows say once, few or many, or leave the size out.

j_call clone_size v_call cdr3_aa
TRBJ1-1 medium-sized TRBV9 CASSAGNTGDTEAFF
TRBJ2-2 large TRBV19 CASSMPGWDTGELFF
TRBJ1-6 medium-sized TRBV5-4 CASTPEGVSSYNSPLHF
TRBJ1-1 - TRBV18 CASSGRGVNTEAFF
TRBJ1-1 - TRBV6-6 CASRSPGEGATEAFF
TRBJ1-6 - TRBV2 CASSASLAPGSSYNSPLHF
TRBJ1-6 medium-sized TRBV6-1 CASSEYWQRSSYNSPLHF
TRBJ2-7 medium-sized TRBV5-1 CASSPVQSNYEQYF
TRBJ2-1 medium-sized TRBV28 CASRSTGPYNEQFF
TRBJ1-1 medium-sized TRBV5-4 CASSLGQANTEAFF
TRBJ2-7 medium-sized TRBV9 CASSVGAGGPYEQYF
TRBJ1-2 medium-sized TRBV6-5 CASSYRGHGYTF
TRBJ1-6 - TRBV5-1 CASSLEGQENSPLHF
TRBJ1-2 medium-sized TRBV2 CASSAAGRGGYTF
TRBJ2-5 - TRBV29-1 CSVDFGRQETQYF
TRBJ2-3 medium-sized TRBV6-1 CASSEQGASTDTQYF
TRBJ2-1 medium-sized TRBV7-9 CASSFRGYTYNEQFF
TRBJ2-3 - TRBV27 CASSLFNRGRDSADTQYF
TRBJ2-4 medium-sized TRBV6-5 CASSYSPGRNIQYF
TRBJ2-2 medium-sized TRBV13 CASSFRGRGTGELFF
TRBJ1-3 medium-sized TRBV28 CASSPLTSGNTIYF